This entry concerns a single T cell receptor beta chain. The antigen is not known. These data are taken from a study of Ad26.COV2.S vaccination and SARS-CoV-2 variants. Turning to the study itself: The study gave Ad26.COV2.S intramuscularly, once or twice 56 days apart.

Described treatment: approximately 18 received Ad26.COV2.S at low or high dose, single or two shots; about 5 received placebo; per-sample allocation not given. Each sample was drawn 63 days after the first injection (of vaccine or placebo). The study, taken as a whole, reports: Spike-specific TCR breadth was greater after Ad26.COV2.S than placebo.

Data came from immunoSEQ multiplex PCR; TCRdb stores just in-frame clones and leaves some out. The table includes hundreds of thousands of clones, approximately 88% detected once. CDR1 is SGHRS and CDR2 is YFSETQ in the germline V gene. The trim removed 0 bases at V and 4 bases at J, leaving 10 bases unmatched. CDR3 size: 16 residues. V usage is TRBV5-1 and J usage is TRBJ2-7, with 7 bases matching TRBD1. The source material was peripheral blood, sampled in a trial of Ad26.COV2.S vaccine versus placebo. This TCR derives from a person aged 18-65 years who received the Ad26.COV2.S COVID-19 vaccine or a placebo. For the CDR3, the DNA is TGCGCCAGCAGCTTGGGAATGGGACAGATTATGTACGAGCAGTACTTC. Translated, it gives CASSLGMGQIMYEQYF. The entire variable domain, with the rest obtained from reference TRBV5-1 and TRBJ2-7, is as follows: KAGVTQTPRYLIKTRGQQVTLSCSPISGHRSVSWYQQTPGQGLQFLFEYFSETQRNKGNFPGRFSGRQFSNSRSEMNVSTLELGDSALYLCASSLGMGQIMYEQYFGPGTRLTVT.